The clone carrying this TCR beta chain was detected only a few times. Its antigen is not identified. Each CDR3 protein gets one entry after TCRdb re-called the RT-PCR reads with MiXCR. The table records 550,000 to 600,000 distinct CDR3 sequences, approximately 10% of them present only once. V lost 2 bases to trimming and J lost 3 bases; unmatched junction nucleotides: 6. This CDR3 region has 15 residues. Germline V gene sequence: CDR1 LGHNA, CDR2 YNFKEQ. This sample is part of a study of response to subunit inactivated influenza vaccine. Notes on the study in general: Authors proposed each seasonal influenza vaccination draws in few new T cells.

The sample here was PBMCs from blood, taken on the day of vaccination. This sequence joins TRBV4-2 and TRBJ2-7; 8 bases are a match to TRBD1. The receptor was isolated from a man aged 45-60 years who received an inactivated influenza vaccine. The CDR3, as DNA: TGTGCCAGCAGCCAACGAGGGACAGGTTTCTACGAGCAGTACTTC. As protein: CASSQRGTGFYEQYF.